Described below is a single T cell receptor beta chain sequence and its context. Its antigen remains unidentified. The CDR3 length is 17 residues. V was shortened by 4 bases and J by 3 bases, with 18 bases between the two germline ends. Germline CDR1 SGHTA, CDR2 FQGNSA. This entry is derived from a study of cytomegalovirus exposure and HLA in healthy donors. Findings and limits, study-wide: The authors listed about 170 TCR beta chains as cytomegalovirus-associated. Some public TCRs appeared in many individuals, while most sequences were rare. Most CMV-associated TCR beta chains were later found to appear HLA-restricted.

Primers: 60 Vbeta forward and 13 Jbeta reverse. Clones were read by immunoSEQ multiplex PCR, and TCRdb kept only the in-frame ones, dropping some. Of 55,000 to 70,000 clones in the sample, approximately 75% are singletons; the top ten hold about 4.9%. The receptor's source is a woman aged 25-40 years in good health and CMV-seronegative. The chain employs TRBV7-2 and TRBJ2-2; weak D call: TRBD2 (6 bases). The sequenced sample was PBMCs. CDR3 protein: CASSSGTPRGDTGELFF. The CDR3 DNA reads as TGTGCCAGCAGCTCCGGGACTCCTAGGGGAGACACCGGGGAGCTGTTTTTT.